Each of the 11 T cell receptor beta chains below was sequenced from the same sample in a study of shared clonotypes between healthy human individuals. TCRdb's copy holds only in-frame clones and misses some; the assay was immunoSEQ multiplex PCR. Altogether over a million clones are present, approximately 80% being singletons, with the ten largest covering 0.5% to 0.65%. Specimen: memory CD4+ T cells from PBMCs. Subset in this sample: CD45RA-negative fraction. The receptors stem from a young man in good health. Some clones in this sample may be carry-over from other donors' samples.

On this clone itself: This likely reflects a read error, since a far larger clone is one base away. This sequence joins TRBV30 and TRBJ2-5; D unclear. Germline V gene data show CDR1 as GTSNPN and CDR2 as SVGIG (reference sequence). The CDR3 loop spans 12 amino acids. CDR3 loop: CAWRNFGEAQYF. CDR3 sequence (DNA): TGTGCCTGGAGAAACTTCGGAGAGGCCCAGTACTTC.

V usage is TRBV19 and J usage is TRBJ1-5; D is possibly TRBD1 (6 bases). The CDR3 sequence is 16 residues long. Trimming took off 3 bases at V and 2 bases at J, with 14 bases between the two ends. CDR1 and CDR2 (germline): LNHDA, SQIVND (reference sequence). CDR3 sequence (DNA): TGTGCCAGTAGTATCGCAGGGGCGACGGGCAATCAGCCCCAGCATTTT. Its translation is CASSIAGATGNQPQHF.

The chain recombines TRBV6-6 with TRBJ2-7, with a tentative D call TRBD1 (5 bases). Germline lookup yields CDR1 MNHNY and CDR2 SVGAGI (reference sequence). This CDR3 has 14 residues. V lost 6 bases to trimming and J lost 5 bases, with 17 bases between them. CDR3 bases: TGTGCCAGCAGCCAGACGTTAGGGGCGAACGAGCAGTACTTC. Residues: CASSQTLGANEQYF.

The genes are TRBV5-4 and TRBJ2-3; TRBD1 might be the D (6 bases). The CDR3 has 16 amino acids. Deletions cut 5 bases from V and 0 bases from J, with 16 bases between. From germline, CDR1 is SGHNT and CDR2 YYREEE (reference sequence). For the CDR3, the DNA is TGTGCCAGCAGTTCCGGGACACTCCTCAGCACAGATACGCAGTATTTT. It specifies CASSSGTLLSTDTQYF.

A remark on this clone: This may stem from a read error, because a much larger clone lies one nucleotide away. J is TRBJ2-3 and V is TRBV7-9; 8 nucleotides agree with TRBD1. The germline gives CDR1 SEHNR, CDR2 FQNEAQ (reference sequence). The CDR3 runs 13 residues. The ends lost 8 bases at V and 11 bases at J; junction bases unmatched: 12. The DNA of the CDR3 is TGTGCCAGCGGCTACGACGGGACAGGCAAGCAGTATTTT. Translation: CASGYDGTGKQYF.

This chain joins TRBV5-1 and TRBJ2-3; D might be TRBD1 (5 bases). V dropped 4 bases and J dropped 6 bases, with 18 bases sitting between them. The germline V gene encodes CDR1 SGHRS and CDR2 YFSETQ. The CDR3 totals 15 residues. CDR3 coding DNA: TGCGCCAGCAGCGAAGTCGCAGGGTGGGCGGATACGCAGTATTTT. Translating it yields CASSEVAGWADTQYF.

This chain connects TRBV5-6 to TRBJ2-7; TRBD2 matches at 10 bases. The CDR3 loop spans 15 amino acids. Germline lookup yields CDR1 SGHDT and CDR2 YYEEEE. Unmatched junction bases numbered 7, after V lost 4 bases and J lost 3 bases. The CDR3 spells CASSPIGTSVYEQYF. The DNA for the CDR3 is TGTGCCAGCAGCCCTATCGGGACTAGCGTCTACGAGCAGTACTTC.

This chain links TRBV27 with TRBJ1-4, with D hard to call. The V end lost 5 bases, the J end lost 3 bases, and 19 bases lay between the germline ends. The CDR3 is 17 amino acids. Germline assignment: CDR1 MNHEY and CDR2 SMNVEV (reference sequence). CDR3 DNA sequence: TGTGCCAGCAGTCAACGGACCGTCGGTATCTCTAATGAAAAACTGTTTTTT. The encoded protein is CASSQRTVGISNEKLFF.

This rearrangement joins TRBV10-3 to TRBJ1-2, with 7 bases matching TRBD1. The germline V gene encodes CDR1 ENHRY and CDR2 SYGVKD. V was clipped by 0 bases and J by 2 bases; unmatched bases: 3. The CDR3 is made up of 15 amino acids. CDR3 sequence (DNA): TGTGCCATCAGTGAGTCGACAGGGACCAACTATGGCTACACCTTC. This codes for CAISESTGTNYGYTF.

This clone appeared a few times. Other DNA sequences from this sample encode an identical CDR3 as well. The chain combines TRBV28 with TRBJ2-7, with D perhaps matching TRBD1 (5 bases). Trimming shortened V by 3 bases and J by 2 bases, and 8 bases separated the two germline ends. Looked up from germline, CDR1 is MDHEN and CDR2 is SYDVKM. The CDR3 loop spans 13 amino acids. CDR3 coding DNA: TGTGCCAGCAGTTTGGTGACAGCCTACGAGCAGTACTTC. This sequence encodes CASSLVTAYEQYF.

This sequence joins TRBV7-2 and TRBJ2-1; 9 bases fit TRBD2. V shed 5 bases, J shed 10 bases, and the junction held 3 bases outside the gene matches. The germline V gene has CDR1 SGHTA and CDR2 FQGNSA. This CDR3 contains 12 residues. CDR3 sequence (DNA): TGTGCCAGCAGCCGAAGCGGGAGGGAGCAGTTCTTC. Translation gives CASSRSGREQFF. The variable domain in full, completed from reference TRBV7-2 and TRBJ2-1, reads GAGVSQSPSNKVTEKGKDVELRCDPISGHTALYWYRQSLGQGLEFLIYFQGNSAPDKSGLPSDRFSAERTGGSVSTLTIQRTQQEDSAVYLCASSRSGREQFFGPGTRLTVL.